Included here is one T cell receptor (beta chain) sequence, with context. Its cognate antigen is unknown. The time point was: peripheral blood 6 weeks after treatment start. The data were taken from a study of PD-L1 blockade in urothelial cancer. Whole-study context: Atezolizumab 1,200 mg was given intravenously every 3 weeks, starting 2014. Chemotherapy regimens numbering 0 to 3 had been given to patients.

TCRdb's copy holds only in-frame clones and misses some; the assay was immunoSEQ multiplex PCR. Of 83,000 or so clones in the sample, over 80% were seen once. Study observations and caveats: Improved survival was predicted by pretreatment blood TCR clonality below the median. In blood at 3 weeks, tumor-associated clones expanded more among patients with durable benefit.

CDR1 SEHNR and CDR2 FQNEAQ come from the germline V gene (reference sequence). This CDR3 comprises 13 residues. Trimming removed 5 bases from V and 0 bases from J, with 7 bases in between. The sequence came from a man in his 70s with urothelial cancer. The sequences come from PBMCs, collected around atezolizumab (anti-PD-L1) treatment. J is TRBJ1-1 and V is TRBV7-9; D gene uncertain. CDR3 bases: TGTGCCAGCAGCAAAGAGATGAACACTGAAGCTTTCTTT. Residues: CASSKEMNTEAFF.